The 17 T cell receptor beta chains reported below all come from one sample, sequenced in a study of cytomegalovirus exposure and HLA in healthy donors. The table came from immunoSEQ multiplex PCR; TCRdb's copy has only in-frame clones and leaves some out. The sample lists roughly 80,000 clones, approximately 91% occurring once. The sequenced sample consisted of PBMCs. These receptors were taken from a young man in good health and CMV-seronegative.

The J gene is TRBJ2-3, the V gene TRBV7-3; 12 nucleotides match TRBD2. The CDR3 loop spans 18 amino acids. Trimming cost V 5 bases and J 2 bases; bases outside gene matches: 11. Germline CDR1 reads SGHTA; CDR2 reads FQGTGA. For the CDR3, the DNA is TGTGCCAGCAGCCACCCCAACGGACTAGCGGGAACCACAGATACGCAGTATTTT. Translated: CASSHPNGLAGTTDTQYF. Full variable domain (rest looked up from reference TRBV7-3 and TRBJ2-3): GAGVSQTPSNKVTEKGKYVELRCDPISGHTALYWYRQSLGQGPEFLIYFQGTGAADDSGLPNDRFFAVRPEGSVSTLKIQRTERGDSAVYLCASSHPNGLAGTTDTQYFGPGTRLTVL.

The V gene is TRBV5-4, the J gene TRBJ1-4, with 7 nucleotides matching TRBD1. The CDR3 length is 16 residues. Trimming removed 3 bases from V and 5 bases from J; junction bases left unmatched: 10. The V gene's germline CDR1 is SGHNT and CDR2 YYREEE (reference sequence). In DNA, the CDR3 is TGTGCCAGCAGCTCCCGATTTCTGGGACAGAATGAAAAACTGTTTTTT. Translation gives CASSSRFLGQNEKLFF.

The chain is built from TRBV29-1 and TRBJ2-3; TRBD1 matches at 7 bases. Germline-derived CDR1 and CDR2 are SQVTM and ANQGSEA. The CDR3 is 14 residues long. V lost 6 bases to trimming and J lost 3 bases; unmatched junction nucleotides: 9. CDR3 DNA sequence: TGCAGCGTGCAACAGGGGCTGAGGACAGATACGCAGTATTTT. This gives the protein CSVQQGLRTDTQYF.

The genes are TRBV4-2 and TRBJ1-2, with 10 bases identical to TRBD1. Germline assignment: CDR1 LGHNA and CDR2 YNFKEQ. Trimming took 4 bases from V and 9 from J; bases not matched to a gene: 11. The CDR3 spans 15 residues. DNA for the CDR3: TGTGCCAGCAGCCCCCCCCGGGACAGGGGATTTAGCTACACCTTC. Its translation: CASSPPRDRGFSYTF.

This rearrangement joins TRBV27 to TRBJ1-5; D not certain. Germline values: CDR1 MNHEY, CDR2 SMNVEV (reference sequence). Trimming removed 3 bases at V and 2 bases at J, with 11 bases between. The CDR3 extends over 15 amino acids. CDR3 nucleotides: TGTGCCAGCAGTTTTAACCGGGGTGGCAATCAGCCCCAGCATTTT. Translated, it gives CASSFNRGGNQPQHF.

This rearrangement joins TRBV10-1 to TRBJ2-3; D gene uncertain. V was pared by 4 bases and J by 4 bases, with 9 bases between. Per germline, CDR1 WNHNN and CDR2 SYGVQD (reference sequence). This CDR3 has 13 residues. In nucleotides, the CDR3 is TGCGCCAGCAGTGTAAATATTGCAGATACGCAGTATTTT. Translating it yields CASSVNIADTQYF.

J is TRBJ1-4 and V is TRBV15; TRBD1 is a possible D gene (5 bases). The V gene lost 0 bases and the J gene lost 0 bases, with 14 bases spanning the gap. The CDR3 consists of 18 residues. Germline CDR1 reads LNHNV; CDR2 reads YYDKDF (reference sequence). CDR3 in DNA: TGTGCCACCAGCAGAGACACCACAGGTCCCACAACTAATGAAAAACTGTTTTTT. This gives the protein CATSRDTTGPTTNEKLFF.

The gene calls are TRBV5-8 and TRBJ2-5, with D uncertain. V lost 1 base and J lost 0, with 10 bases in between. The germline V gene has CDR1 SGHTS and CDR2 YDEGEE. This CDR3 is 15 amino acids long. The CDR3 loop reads CASSLSLSYQETQYF. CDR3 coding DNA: TGTGCCAGCAGCTTGTCCCTGTCGTACCAAGAGACCCAGTACTTC.

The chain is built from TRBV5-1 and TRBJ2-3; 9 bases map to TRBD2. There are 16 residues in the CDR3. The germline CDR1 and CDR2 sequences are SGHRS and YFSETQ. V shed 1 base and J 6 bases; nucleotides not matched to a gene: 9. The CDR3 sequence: CASSLNRRGGRDTQYF. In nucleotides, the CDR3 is TGCGCCAGCAGCTTGAACAGGCGGGGGGGCCGGGATACGCAGTATTTT.

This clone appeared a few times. The CDR3 loop is CASSLARRDGELFF. The CDR3 bases are TGCGCCAGCAGCTTGGCCAGGAGGGACGGGGAGCTGTTTTTT. V is TRBV5-1 and J is TRBJ2-2; D may be TRBD2 (6 bases). Germline CDR1 reads SGHRS; CDR2 reads YFSETQ. Trimming pared 0 bases from V and 7 bases from J, leaving 10 bases between. The CDR3 has 14 amino acids.

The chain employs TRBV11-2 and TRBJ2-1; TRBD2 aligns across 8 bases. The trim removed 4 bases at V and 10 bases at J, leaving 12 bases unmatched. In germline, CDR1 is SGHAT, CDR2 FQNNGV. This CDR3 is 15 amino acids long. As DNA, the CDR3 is TGTGCCAGCAGCTCTTCCGGGACTAGGCATCCGGAGCAGTTCTTC. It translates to CASSSSGTRHPEQFF.

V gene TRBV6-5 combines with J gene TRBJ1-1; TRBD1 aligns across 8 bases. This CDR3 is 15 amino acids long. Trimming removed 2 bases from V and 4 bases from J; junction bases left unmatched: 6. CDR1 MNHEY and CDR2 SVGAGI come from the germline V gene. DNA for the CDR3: TGTGCCAGCAGTTACGGATCTACAGGGGGCACTGAAGCTTTCTTT. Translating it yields CASSYGSTGGTEAFF.

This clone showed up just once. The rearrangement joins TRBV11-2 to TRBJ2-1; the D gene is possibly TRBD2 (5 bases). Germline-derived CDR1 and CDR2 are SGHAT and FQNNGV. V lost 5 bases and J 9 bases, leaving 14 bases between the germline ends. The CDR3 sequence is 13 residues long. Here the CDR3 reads CASSPSRGSEQFF. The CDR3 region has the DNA TGTGCCAGCAGCCCCAGCCGCGGGTCTGAGCAGTTCTTC.

In DNA form, the CDR3 reads TGTGCCAGCAGCTTAGGACGGGGCTATGGCTACACCTTC. Its protein is CASSLGRGYGYTF. V usage is TRBV11-2 and J usage is TRBJ1-2; D not resolved. CDR1 is SGHAT and CDR2 is FQNNGV in the germline V gene. V shed 1 base and J shed 4 bases, with 7 bases lying between them. This CDR3 is built from 13 residues. The full variable domain, in which reference TRBV11-2 and TRBJ1-2 provide the parts outside the CDR3, is EAGVAQSPRYKIIEKRQSVAFWCNPISGHATLYWYQQILGQGPKLLIQFQNNGVVDDSQLPKDRFSAERLKGVDSTLKIQPAKLEDSAVYLCASSLGRGYGYTFGSGTRLTVV.

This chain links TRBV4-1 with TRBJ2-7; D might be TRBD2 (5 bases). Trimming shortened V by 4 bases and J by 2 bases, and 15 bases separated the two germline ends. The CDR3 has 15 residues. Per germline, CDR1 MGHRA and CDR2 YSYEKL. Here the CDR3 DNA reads TGCGCCAGCAGCCCTTACCATGAGGGAGCCTACGAGCAGTACTTC. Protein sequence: CASSPYHEGAYEQYF.

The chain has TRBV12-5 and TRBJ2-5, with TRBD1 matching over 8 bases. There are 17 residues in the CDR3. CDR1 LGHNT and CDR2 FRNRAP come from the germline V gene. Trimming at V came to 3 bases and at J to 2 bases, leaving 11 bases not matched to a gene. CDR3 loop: CASGFSLPGQVQETQYF. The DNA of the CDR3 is TGTGCTAGTGGTTTCAGTCTACCGGGACAGGTACAAGAGACCCAGTACTTC.

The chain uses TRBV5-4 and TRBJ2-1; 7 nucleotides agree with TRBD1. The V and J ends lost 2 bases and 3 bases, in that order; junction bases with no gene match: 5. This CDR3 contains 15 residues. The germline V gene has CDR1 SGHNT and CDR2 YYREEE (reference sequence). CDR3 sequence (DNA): TGTGCCAGCAGCTTAGGTGGGACAGACTACAATGAGCAGTTCTTC. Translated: CASSLGGTDYNEQFF. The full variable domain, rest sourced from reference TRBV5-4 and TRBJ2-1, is ETGVTQSPTHLIKTRGQQVTLRCSSQSGHNTVSWYQQALGQGPQFIFQYYREEENGRGNFPPRFSGLQFPNYSSELNVNALELDDSALYLCASSLGGTDYNEQFFGPGTRLTVL.